The 18 T cell receptor beta chains presented below share a single source sample, sequenced in a study of blood T cell repertoires in COVID-19. TCRdb's table, derived via immunoSEQ multiplex PCR, lists solely in-frame clones and lacks some. Counted here are nearly 300,000 clones, about 81% occurring once; the ten biggest clones make up 1.4% to 1.5%. The source material was peripheral blood. The receptors shown here come from a human donor with COVID-19, enrolled during active disease. The donor label of this sample is uncertain.

With respect to this clone: The sample carries other DNA sequences with the same CDR3. The rearrangement uses TRBV20-1 and TRBJ2-1; D unresolved. CDR1 is DFQATT and CDR2 is SNEGSKA in the germline V gene (reference sequence). V dropped 1 base and J dropped 4 bases, with 2 bases sitting between them. CDR3 length equals 11 residues. The CDR3 region has the DNA TGCAGTGCTAGAGCGTACAATGAGCAGTTCTTC. Translating gives CSARAYNEQFF.

V and J are TRBV2 and TRBJ1-6, with 10 nucleotides matching TRBD1. V was clipped by 6 bases and J by 7 bases; unmatched bases: 6. CDR1 is SNHLY and CDR2 is FYNNEI in the germline V gene. There are 15 residues in the CDR3. CDR3 loop: CASSRGQGTNSPLHF. The CDR3 DNA is TGTGCCAGCAGCCGGGGACAGGGGACGAATTCACCCCTCCACTTT.

J is TRBJ1-2 and V is TRBV18, with D possibly TRBD1 on 5 matching bases. V lost 0 bases and J lost 4, with 15 bases in between. The germline CDR1 and CDR2 sequences are KGHSH and LQKENI. The CDR3 has 16 amino acids. CDR3 DNA: TGTGCCAGCTCACCACCCCTACAGGACGGCCGCTATGGCTACACCTTC. Amino acids: CASSPPLQDGRYGYTF.

The table lists this clone with a few counts. The rearrangement joins TRBV11-2 to TRBJ2-1, with D unresolved. The CDR3 totals 15 residues. Trimming cost V 4 bases and J 8 bases, with 18 bases left between them. Germline CDR1 and CDR2: SGHAT and FQNNGV. The CDR3 DNA follows: TGTGCCAGCAGCTCCATCATAGTGCCGGGTCATGAGCAGTTCTTC. Encoded protein: CASSSIIVPGHEQFF.

The rearrangement uses TRBV4-1 and TRBJ1-2, with D hard to call. In germline, CDR1 is MGHRA, CDR2 YSYEKL. The length of the CDR3 is 15 residues. Trimming left V 2 bases short and J 1 base short, with 11 bases between. The CDR3 is CASSQPGRGNYGYTF. In DNA form, the CDR3 reads TGCGCCAGCAGCCAACCTGGACGGGGTAACTATGGCTACACCTTC.

The chain carries TRBV18 and TRBJ2-7, with 8 bases matching TRBD1. Trimming cost V 4 bases and J 5 bases; bases outside gene matches: 7. CDR1 is KGHSH and CDR2 is LQKENI in the germline V gene. The length of the CDR3 is 14 residues. The CDR3 here is CASSLLDRDNEQYF. Here the CDR3 DNA reads TGTGCCAGCTCACTTCTGGACAGGGATAACGAGCAGTACTTC.

The chain is built from TRBV10-3 and TRBJ1-3, with D perhaps TRBD1 (6 bases). The CDR3 contains 16 residues. Germline lookup yields CDR1 ENHRY and CDR2 SYGVKD. Trimming left V 8 bases short and J 4 bases short, with 21 bases between. In DNA form, the CDR3 reads TGTGCCATCCTCGAGCCCGCCACAGGGAGCGGAAACACCATATATTTT. Its protein product is CAILEPATGSGNTIYF.

The chain carries TRBV24-1 and TRBJ2-6, with D maybe TRBD2 (5 bases). The CDR3 covers 17 residues. Germline V CDR1 and CDR2: KGHDR, SFDVKD. The germline V and J ends were trimmed by 7 bases and 2 bases, with 17 bases remaining between them. The DNA of the CDR3 is TGTGCCACCAGACGTAGGACTCTTACCCCTGGGGCCAACGTCCTGACTTTC. Translated: CATRRRTLTPGANVLTF.

This chain links TRBV5-1 with TRBJ2-1; D may be TRBD2 (5 bases). From germline, CDR1 is SGHRS and CDR2 YFSETQ. V was clipped by 2 bases and J by 6 bases, with 9 bases between them. CDR3 size: 13 residues. The CDR3 loop reads CASSFTGLNEQFF. Here the CDR3 DNA reads TGCGCCAGCAGCTTTACCGGACTCAATGAGCAGTTCTTC.

This chain links TRBV7-3 with TRBJ1-2; 7 bases map to TRBD1. The CDR3 is made up of 14 amino acids. The germline V gene encodes CDR1 SGHTA and CDR2 FQGTGA. The junction had 6 bases not matched to a gene; V was cut back by 5 bases and J by 3 bases. In nucleotides, the CDR3 is TGTGCCAGCAGCCCCGACGGGACAGACTATGGCTACACCTTC. It translates to CASSPDGTDYGYTF.

This chain joins TRBV7-3 and TRBJ2-7; TRBD1 matches 10 bases. V shed 4 bases, J shed 5 bases, and the junction held 2 bases outside the gene matches. The CDR3 consists of 13 residues. Germline CDR1 reads SGHTA; CDR2 reads FQGTGA. CDR3 protein: CASSYGTGDEQYF. For the CDR3, the DNA is TGTGCCAGCAGCTATGGGACAGGGGACGAGCAGTACTTC.

V gene TRBV11-2 combines with J gene TRBJ2-3; 7 bases are a match to TRBD1. From germline, CDR1 is SGHAT and CDR2 FQNNGV. CDR3 length equals 17 residues. V was pared by 5 bases and J by 1 base, with 12 bases of the junction left unmatched. This CDR3 reads CASSRAQGVFGTDTQYF. CDR3 in DNA: TGTGCCAGCAGCCGCGCCCAGGGGGTATTTGGCACAGATACGCAGTATTTT.

The V call is TRBV28, the J call TRBJ1-5; tentatively, D is TRBD1 (6 bases). The V gene lost 6 bases and the J gene lost 7 bases, with 16 bases spanning the gap. Germline CDR1 and CDR2: MDHEN and SYDVKM. This CDR3 has 14 amino acids. CDR3 nucleotides: TGTGCCAGCAGAGCCCGGGGGGCAGGGCAGCCCCAGCATTTT. Encoded protein: CASRARGAGQPQHF.

The chain joins TRBV7-6 to TRBJ1-1, with 8 bases fitting TRBD1. Germline V gives CDR1 SGHVS, CDR2 FNYEAQ. J gave up 0 bases and V 2 bases, and 8 bases lay outside the gene matches. The CDR3 is 17 residues long. The CDR3 region has the DNA TGTGCCAGCAGCTTATCAGGGGGCCGACTTATGAACACTGAAGCTTTCTTT. It translates to CASSLSGGRLMNTEAFF.

The rearrangement uses TRBV15 and TRBJ1-4; the match to TRBD1 covers 7 bases. The junction had 12 bases not matched to a gene; V was cut back by 2 bases and J by 6 bases. Germline assignment: CDR1 LNHNV and CDR2 YYDKDF (reference sequence). CDR3 length equals 17 residues. The CDR3 loop reads CATSRPSPGQKHEKLFF. The CDR3 DNA sequence: TGTGCCACCAGCAGACCATCCCCGGGACAGAAGCATGAAAAACTGTTTTTT.

The chain is built from TRBV21-1 and TRBJ2-7; the D call TRBD2 from the table was never checked on the DNA. TRBV21-1 is noted as a pseudogene. This CDR3 is built from 11 residues. The CDR3 nucleotides read TGTGCCAGCAGTCAGAGGTACGAGCAGTACTTC. It yields the protein CASSQRYEQYF.

The gene calls are TRBV20-1 and TRBJ1-6, with D perhaps TRBD1 (5 bases). Trimming took off 3 bases at V and 4 bases at J, with 16 bases between the two ends. The V gene's germline CDR1 is DFQATT and CDR2 SNEGSKA (reference sequence). The length of the CDR3 is 16 residues. CDR3 amino acids: CSASSGEIGYNSPLHF. The DNA of the CDR3 is TGCAGTGCTAGTTCGGGGGAGATTGGTTATAATTCACCCCTCCACTTT.

The chain employs TRBV28 and TRBJ2-5; the match to TRBD1 covers 11 bases. Trimming removed 5 bases from V and 4 bases from J; junction bases left unmatched: 6. The CDR3 spans 15 residues. Germline lookup yields CDR1 MDHEN and CDR2 SYDVKM. In nucleotides, the CDR3 is TGTGCCAGCAGTCGTCCCGGGACAGGGGGAGAGACCCAGTACTTC. This gives the protein CASSRPGTGGETQYF.